These 27 T cell receptor beta chains came from one sample sequenced in a study of blood T cells in healthy people across ages. Next came a second PCR, run for about 7 to 11 cycles, which used a sample-barcoded 5' primer along with a J-beta primer mix. TCRdb called the 5' RACE reads again in MiXCR, with one record for every CDR3 protein. The data hold 650,000 to 950,000 distinct CDR3 sequences, with roughly 44% observed a single time. The sequencing input was blood. The receptor set was obtained from a man between 60 and 75 years old in good health.

CDR3 nucleotides: TGTGCCAGCAGCTTGGAGGGACTAGCGGGTGAGACCCAGTACTTC. Residues: CASSLEGLAGETQYF. The chain links TRBV11-3 to TRBJ2-5, with 12 positions matching TRBD2. This CDR3 spans 15 amino acids. Germline V CDR1 and CDR2: SGHNT, YENEEA. The V segment lost 3 bases and the J segment 5 bases; nucleotides outside the gene matches: 4.

This clonotype showed up just a few times. The rearrangement links TRBV11-2 to TRBJ2-5; D unresolved. The length of the CDR3 is 14 residues. Germline-derived CDR1 and CDR2 are SGHAT and FQNNGV. V lost 5 bases, J lost 2 bases, and 12 bases lay in between. The CDR3 here is CASSPSAGQETQYF. The DNA of the CDR3 is TGTGCCAGCAGCCCCTCAGCCGGGCAAGAGACCCAGTACTTC.

V is TRBV20-1 and J is TRBJ1-3, with a weak D call TRBD1 (5 bases). The CDR3 is 13 amino acids. Trimming removed 3 bases at V and 2 bases at J, with 8 bases between. The germline gives CDR1 DFQATT, CDR2 SNEGSKA (reference sequence). The CDR3 nucleotides are TGCAGTGCTAGCAGGGTCCCTGGAAACACCATATATTTT. It specifies CSASRVPGNTIYF.

This clonotype was counted only a few times. The chain's CDR3 is CASSQRQGSTEAFF. CDR3 sequence (DNA): TGTGCCAGCAGTCAACGACAGGGGTCCACTGAAGCTTTCTTT. The V and J genes are TRBV28 and TRBJ1-1; TRBD1 matches at 8 bases. V was clipped by 5 bases and J by 4 bases; unmatched bases: 6. Germline V CDR1 and CDR2: MDHEN, SYDVKM. The CDR3 sequence is 14 residues long. Full variable domain (remainder filled in from reference TRBV28 and TRBJ1-1): DVKVTQSSRYLVKRTGEKVFLECVQDMDHENMFWYRQDPGLGLRLIYFSYDVKMKEKGDIPEGYSVSREKKERFSLILESASTNQTSMYLCASSQRQGSTEAFFGQGTRLTVV.

The chain has TRBV20-1 and TRBJ1-2; TRBD1 agrees at 10 bases. Losses at the gene ends were 4 bases for V and 3 bases for J; bases not matched to a gene: 5. Per the germline V gene, CDR1 is DFQATT and CDR2 is SNEGSKA (reference sequence). This CDR3 contains 14 residues. The CDR3 here is CSAKTGGADYGYTF. The CDR3 DNA sequence: TGCAGTGCTAAGACAGGGGGCGCCGACTATGGCTACACCTTC.

This rearrangement joins TRBV19 to TRBJ2-4; TRBD1 is a possible D gene (5 bases). CDR1 is LNHDA and CDR2 is SQIVND in the germline V gene (reference sequence). V lost 9 bases, J lost 13 bases, and 25 bases lay in between. This CDR3 comprises 14 residues. CDR3 coding DNA: TGTGCCAGCGCCCAGACCCAGGGTGGGTCGGAGCAGTACTTC. Encoded protein: CASAQTQGGSEQYF.

The rearrangement uses TRBV6-2 or TRBV6-3 and TRBJ1-1; D call uncertain. This CDR3 is 11 amino acids long. Germline V gives CDR1 MNHEY, CDR2 SVGEGT. V lost 5 bases and J lost 7, with 8 bases in between. The CDR3 region is CASSQTFEAFF. The CDR3 DNA is TGTGCCAGCAGTCAAACTTTTGAAGCTTTCTTT.

In its sample, this clonotype was seen a few times. The chain has TRBV7-2 and TRBJ2-5; D may be TRBD1 (5 bases). This CDR3 has 12 residues. The germline V gene has CDR1 SGHTA and CDR2 FQGNSA. V gave up 5 bases and J gave up 4 bases, with 8 bases separating them. CDR3 nucleotide sequence: TGTGCCAGCAGCGTCAGGGTAGAGACCCAGTACTTC. Encoded protein: CASSVRVETQYF.

V is TRBV6-2 or TRBV6-3 and J is TRBJ2-4; the match to TRBD2 covers 8 bases. The germline gives CDR1 MNHEY, CDR2 SVGEGT. Trimming at V came to 2 bases and at J to 1 base, leaving 16 bases not matched to a gene. There are 20 residues in the CDR3. The CDR3 DNA is TGTGCCAGCAGTTACCGGAGCGGGGGTCCCACTATGGGGGCCAAAAACATTCAGTACTTC. Amino acids: CASSYRSGGPTMGAKNIQYF.

The chain combines TRBV4-3 with TRBJ2-2; D is uncertain. CDR1 and CDR2 (germline): LGHNA, YSLEER. The CDR3 runs 13 residues. With 5 bases removed from V and 6 bases from J, the gap between germline ends came to 10 bases. This CDR3 is CASSKSRAGELFF. CDR3 DNA: TGCGCCAGCAGCAAATCCCGGGCCGGGGAGCTGTTTTTT.

The chain employs TRBV9 and TRBJ2-3, with D possibly matching TRBD2 (6 bases). The CDR3 length is 17 residues. The ends were cut back, 0 bases at V and 2 bases at J, with 16 bases in the middle. Germline-derived CDR1 and CDR2 are SGDLS and YYNGEE. CDR3 residues: CASSVAPGVPPTDTQYF. The CDR3 bases are TGTGCCAGCAGCGTAGCGCCGGGAGTACCCCCCACAGATACGCAGTATTTT.

The chain uses TRBV10-3 and TRBJ2-1, with D possibly matching TRBD1 (6 bases). This CDR3 spans 17 amino acids. CDR1 is ENHRY and CDR2 is SYGVKD in the germline V gene. V shed 9 bases and J shed 5 bases, with 26 bases lying between them. The CDR3 nucleotides are TGTGCCATTCCGTGCCTCAGGGGCGAATTAGGGGACAATGAGCAGTTCTTC. Translation gives CAIPCLRGELGDNEQFF.

This clonotype was counted a single time. The rearrangement joins TRBV7-8 to TRBJ1-5; 11 bases agree with TRBD1. CDR3 length: 16 residues. The germline V gene encodes CDR1 SGHVS and CDR2 FQNEAQ. J was trimmed by 1 base and V by 2 bases; bases with no gene match: 1. The CDR3 bases are TGTGCCAGCAGCTTATGGGACAGGGGGAGCAATCAGCCCCAGCATTTT. This translates into CASSLWDRGSNQPQHF. Full variable domain (rest looked up from reference TRBV7-8 and TRBJ1-5): GAGVSQSPRYKVAKRGQDVALRCDPISGHVSLFWYQQALGQGPEFLTYFQNEAQLDKSGLPSDRFFAERPEGSVSTLKIQRTQQEDSAVYLCASSLWDRGSNQPQHFGDGTRLSIL.

This clonotype was detected a few times. The V and J genes are TRBV20-1 and TRBJ2-7; either TRBD1 or TRBD2 may fit D (6 bases each). Germline assignment: CDR1 DFQATT and CDR2 SNEGSKA (reference sequence). This CDR3 comprises 16 residues. V was clipped by 6 bases and J by 7 bases, with 28 bases between them. The CDR3 here is CSAVTRRQVGGGEQYF. DNA for the CDR3: TGCAGTGCCGTAACGAGACGACAGGTTGGAGGGGGGGAGCAGTACTTC.

This clonotype was seen a handful of times. This chain joins TRBV6-1 and TRBJ2-5; 10 nucleotides line up with TRBD1. V lost 4 bases to trimming and J lost 5 bases; unmatched junction nucleotides: 13. Germline V gene sequence: CDR1 MNHNS, CDR2 SASEGT. The CDR3 is 17 residues long. CDR3 in amino acids: CASSVTGTGESAETQYF. As DNA, the CDR3 is TGTGCCAGCAGTGTCACCGGGACAGGGGAGTCGGCCGAGACCCAGTACTTC.

This clonotype was recorded a few times. The chain has TRBV20-1 and TRBJ2-1, with TRBD2 matching 11 bases. The V gene's germline CDR1 is DFQATT and CDR2 SNEGSKA (reference sequence). CDR3 length: 16 residues. V trimming: 3 bases; J trimming: 4 bases; junction bases outside the gene matches: 8. The DNA of the CDR3 is TGCAGTGCTAGTCAATATAGCGGGGGGGATTACAATGAGCAGTTCTTC. It is translated as CSASQYSGGDYNEQFF.

The chain couples TRBV19 to TRBJ2-5; 7 positions agree with TRBD2. The CDR3 has 16 residues. Germline trimming cut 3 bases from V and 11 bases from J; bases unmatched to any gene: 18. CDR1 and CDR2 from the germline V gene are LNHDA and SQIVND (reference sequence). The CDR3 sequence: CASSIWVLADHNEQYF. CDR3 DNA: TGTGCCAGTAGTATCTGGGTGCTAGCGGACCACAATGAGCAGTACTTC.

This clonotype was observed a few times. The chain links TRBV5-1 to TRBJ2-3; D not certain. The CDR3 spans 13 residues. From germline, CDR1 is SGHRS and CDR2 YFSETQ. V gave up 4 bases and J gave up 11 bases, with 17 bases separating them. CDR3 sequence: CASSTEALLGQYF. CDR3 coding DNA: TGCGCCAGCAGCACCGAAGCCCTCCTGGGGCAGTATTTT.

This clonotype occurred a few times. V usage is TRBV12-3 or TRBV12-4 and J usage is TRBJ2-3; D is unclear. Trimming stripped 7 bases from V and 3 bases from J, with 8 bases between. CDR3 length equals 12 residues. The CDR3 coding sequence is TGTGCCAGCAAGCAACATACAGATACGCAGTATTTT. This translates into CASKQHTDTQYF.

The genes are TRBV28 and TRBJ2-5; TRBD2 aligns across 8 bases. Germline trimming cut 8 bases from V and 5 bases from J; bases unmatched to any gene: 16. This CDR3 spans 16 amino acids. Germline V gene sequence: CDR1 MDHEN, CDR2 SYDVKM. The CDR3 bases are TGTGCCAGCCCCCCCCGGACTAGCTTGGGGTTGGAGACCCAGTACTTC. The encoded protein is CASPPRTSLGLETQYF.

Only a few counts were recorded for this clonotype. The J gene is TRBJ2-1, the V gene TRBV20-1; TRBD1 matches at 11 bases. CDR3 length: 15 amino acids. The junction had 10 bases not matched to a gene; V was cut back by 6 bases and J by 6 bases. Germline V gene lookup returns CDR1 DFQATT and CDR2 SNEGSKA (reference sequence). The CDR3 DNA follows: TGCAGTGCGAGGTCCCCGGGACAGGGGGTCAATGAGCAGTTCTTC. Its translation is CSARSPGQGVNEQFF.

Only a few counts were recorded for this clonotype. In nucleotides, the CDR3 is TGTGCCAGTAGTATAGGGAATGAGCAGTTCTTC. Translating it yields CASSIGNEQFF. The chain carries TRBV19 and TRBJ2-1; D is unclear. Trimming took off 1 base at V and 7 bases at J, with 2 bases between the two ends. Germline CDR1 is LNHDA and CDR2 is SQIVND (reference sequence). There are 11 residues in the CDR3.

The chain combines TRBV2 with TRBJ1-6; the D is unclear. Trimming stripped 9 bases from V and 7 bases from J, with 16 bases between. The CDR3 runs 14 residues. Germline V gene data show CDR1 as SNHLY and CDR2 as FYNNEI. This CDR3 reads CASSAAGSNSPLHF. CDR3 bases: TGTGCCAGTAGCGCAGCAGGAAGCAATTCACCCCTCCACTTT.

This clonotype was found many times. V and J are TRBV4-3 and TRBJ2-5; 12 nucleotides line up with TRBD2. The germline gives CDR1 LGHNA, CDR2 YSLEER. The CDR3 extends over 18 amino acids. V was pared by 0 bases and J by 2 bases, with 7 bases of the junction left unmatched. The CDR3 DNA sequence: TGCGCCAGCAGCCAAGATCGCGGACTAGCGGGGACTCAAGAGACCCAGTACTTC. Translated: CASSQDRGLAGTQETQYF.

This clonotype was recorded only once. V gene TRBV28 combines with J gene TRBJ1-1, with D unclear. Germline lookup yields CDR1 MDHEN and CDR2 SYDVKM. This CDR3 spans 16 amino acids. The ends were cut back, 8 bases at V and 2 bases at J, with 21 bases in the middle. CDR3 residues: CASASFPHGYNTEAFF. DNA of the CDR3: TGTGCCAGCGCCAGTTTCCCCCACGGATATAACACTGAAGCTTTCTTT.

This clonotype turned up a few times. The V and J genes are TRBV5-1 and TRBJ2-6; the match to TRBD1 covers 9 bases. CDR1 and CDR2 from the germline V gene are SGHRS and YFSETQ. The trim removed 2 bases at V and 0 bases at J, leaving 3 bases unmatched. The CDR3 is made up of 17 amino acids. The DNA of the CDR3 is TGCGCCAGCAGCTTAAGGACAGGGGACTCTGGGGCCAACGTCCTGACTTTC. Amino acids: CASSLRTGDSGANVLTF.

As for this clonotype: This may stem from a read error, because a much larger clone lies one nucleotide away. The chain uses TRBV5-1 and TRBJ2-3; perhaps TRBD1 as D (5 bases). The CDR3 runs 14 residues. V shed 2 bases and J shed 2 bases, with 9 bases lying between them. The germline V gene has CDR1 SGHRS and CDR2 YFSETQ. CDR3: CASSFSRDTDTQYF. The CDR3 coding sequence is TGCGCCAGCAGCTTCTCCAGGGACACAGATACGCAGTATTTT.